One sample yielded the 12 T cell receptor beta chains listed below, sequenced in a study of prognosis after radiotherapy for stage I lung cancer. Researchers used two-round multiplex PCR to amplify TCR beta CDR3 starting from genomic DNA. Gene-specific primers for each TRBV and TRBJ gene drove first-round PCR. Via MiXCR, TCRdb re-called the multiplex PCR reads, giving one row per CDR3 protein. The sample holds 24,000 or so distinct CDR3 sequences, approximately 39% seen once. The sample here was PBMCs, taken before or after stereotactic body radiation therapy (not recorded which). The receptors here all came from a donor over 45 with non-small cell lung cancer.

This clonotype has at least ten counts. The chain recombines TRBV19 with TRBJ2-5; the match to TRBD2 covers 10 bases. Germline V gene lookup returns CDR1 LNHDA and CDR2 SQIVND (reference sequence). After removal of 5 bases from V and 2 bases from J, the junction contained 8 bases not matched to a gene. CDR3 size: 16 residues. CDR3 in amino acids: CASSLTSGTFQETQYF. The CDR3 coding sequence is TGTGCCAGTAGTCTTACTAGCGGGACCTTTCAAGAGACCCAGTACTTC.

Turning to this clonotype: At one of its ends the junction is not consistent with the germline gene, which may arise from a read error. This chain connects TRBV28 to TRBJ1-3; the D is unclear. From germline, CDR1 is MDHEN and CDR2 SYDVKM. The CDR3 consists of 15 residues. For the CDR3, the DNA is TGTGCCAGCAGTTTCCCTACGGTCTCTGGAAACACCATATGTTTT. It is translated as CASSFPTVSGNTICF.

This clonotype was recorded at least ten times. This chain links TRBV5-1 with TRBJ2-7; D is undetermined. V was cut by 4 bases and J by 1 base, with 15 bases left in between. Germline values: CDR1 SGHRS, CDR2 YFSETQ. This CDR3 is 15 amino acids long. CDR3 nucleotides: TGCGCCAGCAGCCCCTACGGCAGCTCGTCCTACGAGCAGTACTTC. It yields the protein CASSPYGSSSYEQYF.

This clonotype came up many times. The chain employs TRBV27 and TRBJ1-4; 10 bases match TRBD1. Trimming at V came to 5 bases and at J to 2 bases, leaving 8 bases not matched to a gene. This CDR3 spans 17 amino acids. Germline-derived CDR1 and CDR2 are MNHEY and SMNVEV (reference sequence). Here the CDR3 reads CASSDRQGALTNEKLFF. Written as DNA, the CDR3 is TGTGCCAGCAGTGACAGACAGGGGGCGCTTACTAATGAAAAACTGTTTTTT. Filled out from reference TRBV27 and TRBJ1-4, the complete variable domain reads EAQVTQNPRYLITVTGKKLTVTCSQNMNHEYMSWYRQDPGLGLRQIYYSMNVEVTDKGDVPEGYKVSRKEKRNFPLILESPSPNQTSLYFCASSDRQGALTNEKLFFGSGTQLSVL.

Many counts were recorded for this clonotype. V gene TRBV20-1 combines with J gene TRBJ1-1; D is ambiguous. V gave up 1 base and J gave up 1 base, with 10 bases separating them. CDR3 length: 14 amino acids. From germline, CDR1 is DFQATT and CDR2 SNEGSKA (reference sequence). The CDR3 nucleotides are TGCAGTGCTAGAGGCCTTCCGGGGAACACTGAAGCTTTCTTT. As protein: CSARGLPGNTEAFF.

This clonotype was recorded at least ten times. J is TRBJ2-7 and V is TRBV20-1, with 11 nucleotides matching TRBD2. Germline V gives CDR1 DFQATT, CDR2 SNEGSKA (reference sequence). The CDR3 is 16 amino acids. Losses at the gene ends were 3 bases for V and 2 bases for J; bases not matched to a gene: 9. CDR3 residues: CSASGPGTSGTYEQYF. CDR3 DNA sequence: TGCAGTGCTAGCGGCCCAGGGACTAGCGGAACCTACGAGCAGTACTTC.

The rearrangement joins TRBV6-2 or TRBV6-3 to TRBJ2-7; tentatively, D is TRBD1 (6 bases). With 6 bases removed from V and 1 base from J, the gap between germline ends came to 13 bases. Germline values: CDR1 MNHEY, CDR2 SVGEGT. The CDR3 consists of 14 residues. The CDR3 loop is CASRQQGVSYEQYF. CDR3 in DNA: TGTGCCAGCAGGCAACAGGGCGTGTCCTACGAGCAGTACTTC.

Many counts were recorded for this clonotype. The CDR3 nucleotides are TGCAGCGTTGTAAGAGGGGCGGGCGGGAACATTCAGTACTTC. As protein: CSVVRGAGGNIQYF. V is TRBV29-1 and J is TRBJ2-4; the D gene could be TRBD1 or TRBD2 (5 bases each). The germline gives CDR1 SQVTM, CDR2 ANQGSEA. The V end lost 4 bases, the J end lost 7 bases, and 17 bases lay between the germline ends. The CDR3 runs 14 residues.

This clonotype was observed a few times. A read error is possible here, since a much larger clone lies one base away. As the CDR3 is not closed by the conserved phenylalanine or tryptophan, this likely results from a read error. V usage is TRBV14 and J usage is TRBJ2-5; D uncertain. Between the trimmed V and J ends, which lost 4 bases and 4 bases, there was a span of 4 bases. The CDR3 extends over 11 amino acids. Germline V lookup: CDR1 SGHDN, CDR2 FVKESK. The CDR3 protein is CASSRGETQYS. CDR3 nucleotides: TGTGCCAGCAGCCGGGGAGAGACCCAGTACTCC.

This clonotype was detected many times. The V call is TRBV7-8, the J call TRBJ2-1; the match to TRBD1 covers 8 bases. With V trimmed by 5 bases and J by 7 bases, 13 bases remained unmatched. CDR1 and CDR2 from the germline V gene are SGHVS and FQNEAQ. The CDR3 loop spans 16 amino acids. Here the CDR3 reads CASSENRGRLWNEQFF. The CDR3 region has the DNA TGTGCCAGCAGCGAAAACAGGGGGAGGTTGTGGAATGAGCAGTTCTTC. Drawing the rest from reference TRBV7-8 and TRBJ2-1, the complete variable domain is GAGVSQSPRYKVAKRGQDVALRCDPISGHVSLFWYQQALGQGPEFLTYFQNEAQLDKSGLPSDRFFAERPEGSVSTLKIQRTQQEDSAVYLCASSENRGRLWNEQFFGPGTRLTVL.

This clonotype was observed many times. V and J are TRBV6-1 and TRBJ1-2; D is possibly TRBD1 (5 bases). V was trimmed by 6 bases and J by 1 base, leaving 12 bases between them. Germline V gene lookup returns CDR1 MNHNS and CDR2 SASEGT. The CDR3 covers 14 residues. The CDR3 nucleotides read TGTGCCAGCAGCTTCCCCGACAGTAACTATGGCTACACCTTC. Amino acid sequence: CASSFPDSNYGYTF.

This clonotype has ten or more counts. The chain couples TRBV9 to TRBJ2-1; the D is unclear. Trimming left V 3 bases short and J 6 bases short, with 7 bases between. The CDR3 contains 12 residues. CDR1 and CDR2 (germline): SGDLS, YYNGEE. CDR3 in amino acids: CASSARPNEQFF. CDR3 in DNA: TGTGCCAGCAGCGCCCGTCCCAATGAGCAGTTCTTC.